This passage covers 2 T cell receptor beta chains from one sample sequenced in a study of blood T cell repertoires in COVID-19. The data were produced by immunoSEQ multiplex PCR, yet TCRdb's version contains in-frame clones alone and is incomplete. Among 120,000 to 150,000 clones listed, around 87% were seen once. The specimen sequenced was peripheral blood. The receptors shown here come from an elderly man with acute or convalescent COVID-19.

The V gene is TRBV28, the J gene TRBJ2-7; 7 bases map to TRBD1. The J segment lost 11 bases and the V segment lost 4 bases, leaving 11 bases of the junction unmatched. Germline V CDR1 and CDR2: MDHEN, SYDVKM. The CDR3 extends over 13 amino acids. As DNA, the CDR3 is TGTGCCAGCAGTTCCGGATTGGACAGGTGGGAGTACTTC. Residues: CASSSGLDRWEYF. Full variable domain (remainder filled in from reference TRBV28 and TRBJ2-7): DVKVTQSSRYLVKRTGEKVFLECVQDMDHENMFWYRQDPGLGLRLIYFSYDVKMKEKGDIPEGYSVSREKKERFSLILESASTNQTSMYLCASSSGLDRWEYFGPGTRLTVT.

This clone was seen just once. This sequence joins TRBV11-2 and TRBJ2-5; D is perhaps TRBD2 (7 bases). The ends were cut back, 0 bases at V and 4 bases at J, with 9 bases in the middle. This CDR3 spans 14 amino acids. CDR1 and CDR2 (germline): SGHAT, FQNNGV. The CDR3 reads CASSLDGGPETQYF. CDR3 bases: TGTGCCAGCAGCTTAGACGGGGGGCCAGAGACCCAGTACTTC. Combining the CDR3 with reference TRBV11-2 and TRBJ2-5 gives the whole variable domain EAGVAQSPRYKIIEKRQSVAFWCNPISGHATLYWYQQILGQGPKLLIQFQNNGVVDDSQLPKDRFSAERLKGVDSTLKIQPAKLEDSAVYLCASSLDGGPETQYFGPGTRLLVL.